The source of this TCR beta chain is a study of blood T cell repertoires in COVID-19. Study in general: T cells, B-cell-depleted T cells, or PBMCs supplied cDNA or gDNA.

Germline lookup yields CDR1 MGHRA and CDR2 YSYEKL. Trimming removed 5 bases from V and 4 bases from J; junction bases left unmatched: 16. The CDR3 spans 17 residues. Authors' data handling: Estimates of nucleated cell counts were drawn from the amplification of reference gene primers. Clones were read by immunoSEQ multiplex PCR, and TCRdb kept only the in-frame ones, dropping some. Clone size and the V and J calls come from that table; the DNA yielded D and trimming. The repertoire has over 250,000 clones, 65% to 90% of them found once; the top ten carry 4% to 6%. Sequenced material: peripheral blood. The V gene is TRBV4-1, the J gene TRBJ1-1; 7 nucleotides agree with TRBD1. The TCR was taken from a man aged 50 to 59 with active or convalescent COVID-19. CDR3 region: CASSARTGSGGGTEAFF. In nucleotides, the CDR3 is TGCGCCAGCAGCGCCCGAACCGGTTCAGGGGGAGGCACTGAAGCTTTCTTT.